The 7 T cell receptor beta chains below come from one sample, sequenced in a study of early T cells in non-severe SARS-CoV-2 infection. From the 5' RACE reads, TCRdb called clonotypes with MiXCR, one entry per CDR3 protein. The data contain 70,000 to 85,000 distinct CDR3 sequences, about 12% of them singletons. Sequenced: whole blood. The source is an adult who was a healthcare worker with PCR-confirmed SARS-CoV-2 infection or an uninfected control (not recorded which).

This clonotype was observed many times. The genes are TRBV2 and TRBJ1-1; TRBD1 is a possible D gene (6 bases). Germline assignment: CDR1 SNHLY and CDR2 FYNNEI. The CDR3 contains 13 residues. V was trimmed by 3 bases and J by 4 bases, leaving 9 bases between them. For the CDR3, the DNA is TGTGCCAGCAGTGACGAGGGGGTCACTGAAGCTTTCTTT. Encoded protein: CASSDEGVTEAFF.

The V and J genes are TRBV7-2 and TRBJ2-2; 7 bases map to TRBD1. The CDR3 consists of 15 residues. The germline CDR1 and CDR2 sequences are SGHTA and FQGNSA. Trimming at V came to 4 bases and at J to 1 base, leaving 3 bases not matched to a gene. The CDR3 reads CASSSRQGNTGELFF. The CDR3 DNA follows: TGTGCCAGCAGCTCAAGACAGGGGAACACCGGGGAGCTGTTTTTT.

Ten or more counts support this clonotype. DNA for the CDR3: TGTGCCACCAGCAGAGAACGGGCAGGGGGATTTGGCTACACCTTC. It codes for CATSRERAGGFGYTF. This chain joins TRBV15 and TRBJ1-2; 7 bases line up with TRBD1. CDR1 and CDR2 from the germline V gene are LNHNV and YYDKDF (reference sequence). The CDR3 spans 15 residues. Germline trimming cut 0 bases from V and 7 bases from J; bases unmatched to any gene: 8.

The chain links TRBV24-1 to TRBJ2-1; D call uncertain. Germline V gene data show CDR1 as KGHDR and CDR2 as SFDVKD. Deletions cut 0 bases from V and 8 bases from J, with 4 bases between. CDR3 length: 12 residues. The CDR3 here is CATSDLDDEQFF. The CDR3 DNA reads as TGTGCCACCAGTGATTTGGACGATGAGCAGTTCTTC.

In this sample, this clonotype turned up many times. The gene calls are TRBV3-1 and TRBJ1-2, with unresolved D. This CDR3 spans 15 amino acids. Germline V gene lookup returns CDR1 LGHDT and CDR2 YNNKEL (reference sequence). Trimming shortened V by 1 base and J by 4 bases, and 13 bases separated the two germline ends. CDR3 loop: CASSQGGRGVYGYTF. The CDR3 DNA reads TGTGCCAGCAGCCAAGGTGGACGGGGAGTCTATGGCTACACCTTC.

The chain combines TRBV5-6 with TRBJ1-1; D is undetermined. The CDR3 is 12 residues long. Trimming shortened V by 0 bases and J by 4 bases, and 4 bases separated the two germline ends. Germline V gene sequence: CDR1 SGHDT, CDR2 YYEEEE. The CDR3 DNA sequence: TGTGCCAGCAGCTTGGACCGCACTGAAGCTTTCTTT. Translation gives CASSLDRTEAFF.

This clonotype was counted a few times. V is TRBV6-5 and J is TRBJ2-3; perhaps TRBD1 as D (7 bases). The V and J ends lost 5 bases and 5 bases respectively, with 14 bases between them. Per the germline V gene, CDR1 is MNHEY and CDR2 is SVGAGI. The CDR3 loop spans 14 amino acids. CDR3 region: CASSRRDSLDTQYF. The CDR3 DNA reads TGTGCCAGCAGTCGGCGGGACAGCTTAGATACGCAGTATTTT.